This TCR beta chain emerged from a study of T cells in Graves' hyperthyroidism and ophthalmopathy. Study-level findings and limits: Among thyroid clonotypes expanded above 0.001, most also appeared in blood.

The investigators amplified TCR beta CDR3 regions from RNA transcripts. HTBI primers were the set used in a first-round RT-PCR of the TCR CDR3. TCRdb independently ran MiXCR on the multiplex PCR reads; one entry per CDR3 protein. In the table there are under 350,000 distinct CDR3 sequences, 21% of which are singletons. About this clonotype itself: Its cognate antigen is unknown.

This sequence originates from a woman in her forties or fifties with Graves' hyperthyroidism. Sequencing input: blood.

The CDR3 DNA follows: TGTGCCAGCAGCGTAAACGGGAACACTGAAGCTTTCTTT. Residues: CASSVNGNTEAFF. The chain has TRBV14 and TRBJ1-1; D not certain. The CDR3 totals 13 residues. Between the trimmed V and J ends, which lost 5 bases and 1 base, there was a span of 8 bases. Germline V gene lookup returns CDR1 SGHDN and CDR2 FVKESK.